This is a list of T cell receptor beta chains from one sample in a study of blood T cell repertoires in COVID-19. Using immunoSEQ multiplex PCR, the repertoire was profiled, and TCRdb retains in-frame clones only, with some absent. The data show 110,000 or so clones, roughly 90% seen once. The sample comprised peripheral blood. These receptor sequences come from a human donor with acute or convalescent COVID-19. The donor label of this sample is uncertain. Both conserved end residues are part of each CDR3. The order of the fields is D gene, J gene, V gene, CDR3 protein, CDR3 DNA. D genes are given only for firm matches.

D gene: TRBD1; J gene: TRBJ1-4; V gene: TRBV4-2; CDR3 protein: CASSQQGAPGEKLFF; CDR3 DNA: TGTGCCAGCAGCCAGCAGGGGGCGCCTGGTGAAAAACTGTTTTTT
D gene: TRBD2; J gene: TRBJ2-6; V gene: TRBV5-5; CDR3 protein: CASSEQGLAVFSGANVLTF; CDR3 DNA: TGTGCCAGCAGCGAGCAGGGACTAGCGGTTTTCTCTGGGGCCAACGTCCTGACTTTC
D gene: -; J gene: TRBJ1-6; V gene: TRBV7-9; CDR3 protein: CASSLVSQLSSYNSPLHF; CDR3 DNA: TGTGCCAGCAGCTTAGTATCACAGTTAAGCTCCTATAATTCACCCCTCCACTTT
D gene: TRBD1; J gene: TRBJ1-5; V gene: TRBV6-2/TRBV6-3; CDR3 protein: CASSRHTGGGNQPQHF; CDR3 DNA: TGTGCCAGCAGTCGTCATACAGGGGGAGGCAATCAGCCCCAGCATTTT
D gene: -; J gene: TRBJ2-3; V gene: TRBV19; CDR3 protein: CASSIVHSGTDTQYF; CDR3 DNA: TGTGCCAGTAGTATAGTTCATAGCGGCACAGATACGCAGTATTTT
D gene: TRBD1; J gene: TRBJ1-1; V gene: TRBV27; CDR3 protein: CASSIPGTGSEAFF; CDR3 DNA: TGTGCCAGCAGTATACCCGGGACAGGGTCTGAAGCTTTCTTT
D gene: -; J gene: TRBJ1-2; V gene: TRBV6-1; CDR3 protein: CASSEDPGFSYGYTF; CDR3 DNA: TGTGCCAGCAGTGAAGACCCAGGATTCAGCTATGGCTACACCTTC
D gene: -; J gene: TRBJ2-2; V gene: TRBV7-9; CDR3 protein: CASSLGLGELFF; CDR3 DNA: TGTGCCAGCAGCTTGGGGCTAGGGGAGCTGTTTTTT
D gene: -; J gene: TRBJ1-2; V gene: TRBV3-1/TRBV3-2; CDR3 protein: CASSQVARNGASGYTF; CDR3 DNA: TGTGCCAGCAGCCAAGTAGCAAGGAACGGCGCTTCTGGCTACACCTTC
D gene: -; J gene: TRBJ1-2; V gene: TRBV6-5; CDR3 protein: CASRMIPRDDYGYTF; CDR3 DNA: TGTGCCAGCAGGATGATACCCAGGGATGACTATGGCTACACCTTC